Below, one TCR beta chain is given with its context. V lost 4 bases, J lost 5 bases, and 14 bases lay in between. Germline V gene lookup returns CDR1 SGHRS and CDR2 YFSETQ. There are 14 residues in the CDR3. This specimen comes from a study of blood T cell repertoires in COVID-19. Study processing details: The assay estimated nucleated cells by amplifying reference gene primers. Sequencing was performed with immunoSEQ multiplex PCR; in TCRdb, only in-frame clones are kept and a portion is missing. The D gene and trimming were derived from the DNA, and the V and J assignments and clone size from that table. This table has approximately 290,000 clones, 80% to 90% appearing once.

The chain uses TRBV5-1 and TRBJ2-3, with TRBD2 as a possible D gene (7 bases). The TCR originated in a man aged 25-45 years with acute or convalescent COVID-19. Specimen: peripheral blood. The CDR3 DNA reads as TGCGCCAGCAGCCCCGGGGGGCTGATAGATACGCAGTATTTT. Its translation is CASSPGGLIDTQYF.